This T cell receptor beta chain was recovered during a study of T cells in Graves' hyperthyroidism and ophthalmopathy. Study-wide context: Once the initial diagnosis was made, peripheral blood was obtained before any treatment. General study findings and limits: Patients with ophthalmopathy were separated from those with stable hyperthyroidism by a 13 V-J model. Blood also showed most of the thyroid clonotypes that were expanded above 0.001.

The source material, RNA transcripts, was used to amplify TCR beta CDR3 regions. TCR CDR3 regions were first amplified by RT-PCR with HTBI primers. TCRdb recomputed calls from the multiplex PCR reads with MiXCR, one row per CDR3 protein. The data hold 40,000 to 65,000 distinct CDR3 sequences, with approximately 48% observed a single time. Patients with uncontrolled infections, other autoimmune diseases, pregnancy or lactation were excluded. Comment on this clonotype: Its target is not known.

V lost 5 bases and J 7 bases, leaving 12 bases between the germline ends. This CDR3 comprises 13 residues. Germline loops: CDR1 SGHVS, CDR2 FNYEAQ. This receptor was identified in a woman between 50 and 59 years old with Graves' ophthalmopathy. The specimen sequenced was blood. V is TRBV7-6 and J is TRBJ2-1, with TRBD2 as a possible D gene (5 bases). In DNA form, the CDR3 reads TGTGCCAGCAGCACGGGGAGAGTAAATGAGCAGTTCTTC. This sequence encodes CASSTGRVNEQFF. The full variable domain, its missing parts supplied by reference TRBV7-6 and TRBJ2-1, is GAGVSQSPRYKVTKRGQDVALRCDPISGHVSLYWYRQALGQGPEFLTYFNYEAQQDKSGLPNDRFSAERPEGSISTLTIQRTEQRDSAMYRCASSTGRVNEQFFGPGTRLTVL.